The 25 T cell receptor beta chains presented below share a single source sample, sequenced in a study of blood T cells in healthy people across ages. A J-beta primer mix and a sample-barcoded 5' primer were used in a second PCR of roughly 7 to 12 cycles. MiXCR, applied by TCRdb to the 5' RACE reads, yields one record per CDR3 protein. The sample contains some 1.5 million distinct CDR3 sequences, 25% to 30% of which appear only once. Sequenced: blood. The source is a woman in her 30s in good health.

This clonotype was detected only once. The chain employs TRBV2 and TRBJ2-5; maybe TRBD2 (6 bases). Near its end, the DNA agrees better with TRBJ2-7, so the J call may be wrong. This CDR3 spans 13 amino acids. Germline CDR1 and CDR2: SNHLY and FYNNEI. CDR3 DNA: TGTGCCAGCAGGGGTAGCGGTATCTACGAGCAGTACTTC. This sequence encodes CASRGSGIYEQYF.

The gene calls are TRBV11-2 and TRBJ2-5; the D gene is possibly TRBD1 (6 bases). CDR3 length equals 14 residues. Per germline, CDR1 SGHAT and CDR2 FQNNGV. Trimming stripped 2 bases from V and 3 bases from J, with 10 bases between. As DNA, the CDR3 is TGTGCCAGCAGCTTACAGGGGATGGAAGAGACCCAGTACTTC. It specifies CASSLQGMEETQYF.

In the case of this clonotype: This may arise from a read error, as a much more abundant clone is one base away. This chain joins TRBV20-1 and TRBJ2-3, with 7 nucleotides matching TRBD2. Germline CDR1 DFQATT, CDR2 SNEGSKA (reference sequence). This CDR3 has 13 residues. In DNA, the CDR3 is TGCAGTGCTGGGGGGGAGGGTACAGATACGCACTATTTT. Encoded protein: CSAGGEGTDTHYF.

This clonotype came up many times. The gene calls are TRBV20-1 and TRBJ2-5, with 7 bases aligning to TRBD1. The junction had 9 bases not matched to a gene; V was cut back by 7 bases and J by 4 bases. CDR1 is DFQATT and CDR2 is SNEGSKA in the germline V gene (reference sequence). CDR3 length equals 13 residues. CDR3 DNA: TGCAGTGGCGGCAGGGGGTTGTCAGAGACCCAGTACTTC. This sequence encodes CSGGRGLSETQYF.

The table lists this clonotype with a few counts. The chain joins TRBV28 to TRBJ1-6; D is unclear. V lost 4 bases and J 10 bases, leaving 11 bases between the germline ends. CDR3 length: 13 residues. Looked up from germline, CDR1 is MDHEN and CDR2 is SYDVKM. The DNA of the CDR3 is TGTGCCAGCAGTTCAACGGCAAAATCACCCCTCCACTTT. It encodes CASSSTAKSPLHF.

Ten or more counts support this clonotype. The chain joins TRBV10-3 to TRBJ2-5; no reliable D call. This CDR3 is 14 amino acids long. The germline V and J ends were trimmed by 0 bases and 0 bases, with 5 bases remaining between them. In germline, CDR1 is ENHRY, CDR2 SYGVKD. CDR3 DNA sequence: TGTGCCATCAGTGAGTCGGTGTACCAAGAGACCCAGTACTTC. Protein sequence: CAISESVYQETQYF.

This clonotype appeared a few times. J is TRBJ2-6 and V is TRBV27; tentative D call: TRBD1 (5 bases). The CDR3 sequence is 13 residues long. With 10 bases removed from V and 3 bases from J, the gap between germline ends came to 10 bases. CDR1 is MNHEY and CDR2 is SMNVEV in the germline V gene (reference sequence). The DNA of the CDR3 is TGTGCCACAAGGGGAATTGGGGCCAACGTCCTGACTTTC. Amino acid sequence: CATRGIGANVLTF.

In its sample, this clonotype was seen many times. The chain combines TRBV7-9 with TRBJ2-1, with D hard to call. Germline CDR1 reads SEHNR; CDR2 reads FQNEAQ (reference sequence). V lost 2 bases and J lost 7, with 6 bases in between. The CDR3 is made up of 12 amino acids. The CDR3 reads CASSLRQNEQFF. The CDR3 DNA is TGTGCCAGCAGCTTACGGCAGAATGAGCAGTTCTTC. The full variable domain, completed using reference TRBV7-9 and TRBJ2-1, is DTGVSQNPRHKITKRGQNVTFRCDPISEHNRLYWYRQTLGQGPEFLTYFQNEAQLEKSRLLSDRFSAERPKGSFSTLEIQRTEQGDSAMYLCASSLRQNEQFFGPGTRLTVL.

The gene calls are TRBV12-3 or TRBV12-4 and TRBJ1-2, with TRBD1 matching 7 bases. With 4 bases clipped from V and 9 bases from J, the junction kept 8 bases outside the gene matches. This CDR3 contains 13 residues. CDR3 nucleotide sequence: TGTGCCAGCAGTTCACGGACAGGCTTTAGCTACACCTTC. Encoded protein: CASSSRTGFSYTF.

On this clonotype itself: Given a much more abundant clone one base away, this may be a read error. The chain combines TRBV20-1 with TRBJ2-7, with a weak D call TRBD2 (5 bases). CDR1 DFQATT and CDR2 SNEGSKA come from the germline V gene (reference sequence). Trimming pared 0 bases from V and 7 bases from J, leaving 16 bases between. The CDR3 has 14 residues. The CDR3 is CSARDRGDSAEQYF. CDR3 in DNA: TGCAGTGCTAGAGATCGGGGAGATAGCGCTGAGCAGTACTTC.

This sequence joins TRBV12-3 or TRBV12-4 and TRBJ1-5; D not certain. The V and J ends lost 4 bases and 6 bases respectively, with 16 bases between them. The CDR3 has 15 residues. CDR3: CASSSTKGGRQPQHF. For the CDR3, the DNA is TGTGCCAGCAGTTCGACAAAAGGAGGGCGTCAGCCCCAGCATTTT.

Only a few counts were recorded for this clonotype. The chain is built from TRBV7-9 and TRBJ1-2; possible D gene TRBD1, 5 bases. Trimming cost V 5 bases and J 7 bases, with 17 bases left between them. Germline CDR1 reads SEHNR; CDR2 reads FQNEAQ (reference sequence). The CDR3 consists of 14 residues. CDR3: CASSAHGTQGGYTF. DNA of the CDR3: TGTGCCAGCAGCGCGCACGGGACGCAGGGTGGCTACACCTTC.

The chain is built from TRBV18 and TRBJ2-5; 12 bases map to TRBD2. CDR1 and CDR2 from the germline V gene are KGHSH and LQKENI. The V segment lost 0 bases and the J segment 2 bases; nucleotides outside the gene matches: 13. CDR3 length: 20 residues. CDR3 DNA: TGTGCCAGCTCACCACCCCTAATTCGCGAAGGGACTAGCGGGCAAGAGACCCAGTACTTC. It translates to CASSPPLIREGTSGQETQYF.

In DNA, the CDR3 is TGTGCCAGCAGTGCCCTGAGCGGATCCTACGAGCAGTACTTC. Translating gives CASSALSGSYEQYF. V usage is TRBV2 and J usage is TRBJ2-7; D perhaps matches TRBD2 (5 bases). The CDR3 has 14 residues. The germline CDR1 and CDR2 sequences are SNHLY and FYNNEI. Trimming shortened V by 4 bases and J by 1 base, and 11 bases separated the two germline ends.

This clonotype was seen more than once but under ten times. V and J are TRBV6-5 and TRBJ2-1, with 10 bases identical to TRBD1. Per the germline V gene, CDR1 is MNHEY and CDR2 is SVGAGI. The V gene end was trimmed by 2 bases and the J gene end by 8 bases; junction bases not matched to a gene: 3. The CDR3 loop spans 14 amino acids. CDR3 amino acids: CASSYGQGGDEQFF. The CDR3 nucleotides are TGTGCCAGCAGTTACGGACAGGGGGGGGATGAGCAGTTCTTC.

This chain uses TRBV28 with TRBJ2-1; a possible D gene is TRBD2 (7 bases). Germline values: CDR1 MDHEN, CDR2 SYDVKM. The CDR3 runs 16 residues. V was cut by 6 bases and J by 6 bases, with 21 bases left in between. The CDR3 loop reads CASSSPRGGAGNEQFF. DNA of the CDR3: TGTGCCAGCAGCAGTCCTAGGGGGGGGGCCGGCAATGAGCAGTTCTTC.

V and J are TRBV6-5 and TRBJ1-1, with D possibly matching TRBD1 (6 bases). Germline CDR1 is MNHEY and CDR2 is SVGAGI. This CDR3 has 15 residues. V lost 6 bases and J 4 bases, leaving 18 bases between the germline ends. This chain's CDR3 is CASSPRGRGSTEAFF. The CDR3 nucleotides read TGTGCCAGCAGCCCAAGGGGGAGAGGGAGCACTGAAGCTTTCTTT.

This sequence joins TRBV4-1 and TRBJ2-5, with 12 bases lining up with TRBD2. J lost 7 bases, V lost 4 bases, and 10 bases had no gene match. CDR3 length equals 16 residues. CDR1 MGHRA and CDR2 YSYEKL come from the germline V gene. DNA of the CDR3: TGCGCCAGCAGCCCCCCGGCACTAGCGGGGGGAGGGACCCAGTACTTC. It specifies CASSPPALAGGGTQYF.

The V call is TRBV7-2, the J call TRBJ1-2, with a weak D call TRBD1 (5 bases). The CDR3 spans 14 residues. Trimming took 0 bases from V and 5 from J, leaving 10 bases between them. Germline V lookup: CDR1 SGHTA, CDR2 FQGNSA. CDR3 DNA: TGTGCCAGCAGCTTAGCCAGGGCGGGTTATGGCTACACCTTC. Protein product: CASSLARAGYGYTF.

There are many counts of this clonotype. V and J are TRBV5-5 and TRBJ2-7; D is unclear. Germline loops: CDR1 SGHKS, CDR2 YYEKEE (reference sequence). The CDR3 length is 13 residues. V lost 2 bases and J lost 2, with 8 bases in between. The CDR3 reads CASSLPFTYEQYF. CDR3 DNA sequence: TGTGCCAGCAGCTTACCTTTTACCTACGAGCAGTACTTC.

This sequence joins TRBV7-8 and TRBJ2-2, with 8 bases fitting TRBD1. This CDR3 spans 17 amino acids. Germline values: CDR1 SGHVS, CDR2 FQNEAQ. Losses at the gene ends were 6 bases for V and 0 bases for J; bases not matched to a gene: 9. The CDR3, as DNA: TGTGCCAGCAGGAGAGACAGGGGCCCGTCGAACACCGGGGAGCTGTTTTTT. This gives the protein CASRRDRGPSNTGELFF. The full variable domain, with the rest looked up from reference TRBV7-8 and TRBJ2-2, is GAGVSQSPRYKVAKRGQDVALRCDPISGHVSLFWYQQALGQGPEFLTYFQNEAQLDKSGLPSDRFFAERPEGSVSTLKIQRTQQEDSAVYLCASRRDRGPSNTGELFFGEGSRLTVL.

There are many counts of this clonotype. The chain is built from TRBV5-1 and TRBJ2-7; 9 bases align to TRBD2. The CDR3 is 14 residues long. J was trimmed by 5 bases and V by 1 base; bases with no gene match: 4. In germline, CDR1 is SGHRS, CDR2 YFSETQ. Here the CDR3 DNA reads TGCGCCAGCAGCTTGCTAGCGGGAAGTAACGAGCAGTACTTC. Translated: CASSLLAGSNEQYF.

This clonotype was recorded a few times. Given a much more abundant clone one base away, this may be a read error. The chain joins TRBV2 to TRBJ2-1, with D possibly matching TRBD1 (6 bases). The CDR3 has 12 residues. CDR1 is SNHLY, CDR2 FYNNEI, per germline. V lost 8 bases and J lost 6, with 11 bases in between. The CDR3 DNA follows: TGTGCCAGCTGCTTGGACAGCAATGAGCAGTTCTTC. It encodes CASCLDSNEQFF.

In its sample, this clonotype was seen a few times. V is TRBV7-9 and J is TRBJ1-2; 10 positions agree with TRBD1. The CDR3 has 16 amino acids. CDR1 and CDR2 (germline): SEHNR, FQNEAQ (reference sequence). Trimming removed 2 bases from V and 10 bases from J; junction bases left unmatched: 13. The CDR3: CASSLSGQGPLAAYTF. CDR3 DNA: TGTGCCAGCAGCTTATCGGGACAGGGGCCGCTGGCGGCCTACACCTTC.

This clonotype was seen many times. This chain connects TRBV5-5 to TRBJ2-7; D call uncertain. This CDR3 is 14 amino acids long. The V gene's germline CDR1 is SGHKS and CDR2 YYEKEE (reference sequence). V shed 0 bases and J shed 2 bases, with 9 bases lying between them. CDR3 in DNA: TGTGCCAGCAGCTTGGCGAAAGTCACCTACGAGCAGTACTTC. Translation gives CASSLAKVTYEQYF.